This T cell receptor beta chain was observed in a study of early T cells in non-severe SARS-CoV-2 infection. One entry per CDR3 protein results from TCRdb running MiXCR on the 5' RACE reads. The repertoire includes 100,000 or so distinct CDR3 sequences, approximately 15% of them detected once, and just over 5% sits in the top ten. The TCR was taken from an adult who was a healthcare worker with PCR-confirmed SARS-CoV-2 infection or an uninfected control (not recorded which). Sequenced material: whole blood, taken at baseline.

The CDR3 region is CSVRGLYGYTF. As DNA, the CDR3 is TGCAGCGTCCGGGGGCTCTATGGCTACACCTTC. The chain links TRBV29-1 to TRBJ1-2, with a possible D match to TRBD1 (6 bases). Looked up from germline, CDR1 is SQVTM and CDR2 is ANQGSEA. Trimming removed 6 bases from V and 4 bases from J, with 9 bases in between. The CDR3 has 11 amino acids.